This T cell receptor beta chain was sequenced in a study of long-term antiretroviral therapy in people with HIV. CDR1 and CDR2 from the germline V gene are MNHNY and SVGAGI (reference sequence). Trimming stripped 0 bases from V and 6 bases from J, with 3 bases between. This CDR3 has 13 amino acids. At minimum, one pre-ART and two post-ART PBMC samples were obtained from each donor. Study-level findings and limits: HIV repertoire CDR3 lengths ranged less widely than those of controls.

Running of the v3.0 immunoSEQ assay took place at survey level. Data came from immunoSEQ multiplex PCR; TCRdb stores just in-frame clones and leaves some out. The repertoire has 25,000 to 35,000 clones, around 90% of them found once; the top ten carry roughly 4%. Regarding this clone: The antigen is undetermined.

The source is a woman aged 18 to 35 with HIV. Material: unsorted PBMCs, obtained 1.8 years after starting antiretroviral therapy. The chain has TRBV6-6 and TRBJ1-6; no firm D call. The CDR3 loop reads CASSYSSNSPLHF. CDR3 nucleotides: TGTGCCAGCAGTTACTCGAGTAATTCACCCCTCCACTTT.